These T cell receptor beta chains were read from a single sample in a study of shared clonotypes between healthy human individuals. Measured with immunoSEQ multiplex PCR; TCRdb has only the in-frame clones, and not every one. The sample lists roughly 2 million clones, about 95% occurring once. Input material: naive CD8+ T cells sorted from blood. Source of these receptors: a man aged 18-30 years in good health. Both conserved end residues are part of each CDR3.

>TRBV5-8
CASSWPGGSEGFYEQYF
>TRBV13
CASSNRGSGNTIYF
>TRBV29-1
CSVEDPGATYGYTF
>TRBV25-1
CASSEQGGEQFF
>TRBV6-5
CASSYSGGEYYNEQFF
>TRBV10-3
CAIRPGLAYEQYF
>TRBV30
CAWSAMNTEAFF
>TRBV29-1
CSVGKGPEDYGYTF
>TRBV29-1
CSVAGLAYEQYF
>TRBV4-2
CASSQEGRRHYEQYF
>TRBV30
CAWSVPHRGDEQFF
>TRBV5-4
CASSPGTSGGSYNEQFF
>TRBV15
CATSSQGGAEQYF
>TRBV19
CASSIGGDNTEAFF
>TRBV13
CASSRTGGNTEAFF
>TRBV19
CASSITYNSPLHF
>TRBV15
CATSSPMAPEQFF
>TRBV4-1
CASSQDGQGYEQYF
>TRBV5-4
CASSPEAGEETQYF